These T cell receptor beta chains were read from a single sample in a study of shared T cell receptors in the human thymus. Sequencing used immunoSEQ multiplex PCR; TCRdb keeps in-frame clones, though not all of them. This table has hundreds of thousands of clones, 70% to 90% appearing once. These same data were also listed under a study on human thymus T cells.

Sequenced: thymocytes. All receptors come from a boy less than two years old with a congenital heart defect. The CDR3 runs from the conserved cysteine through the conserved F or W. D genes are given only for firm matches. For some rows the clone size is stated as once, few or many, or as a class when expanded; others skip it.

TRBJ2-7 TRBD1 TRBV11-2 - TGTGCCAGCAGAAGACAGGGGGCACTCTACGAGCAGTACTTC CASRRQGALYEQYF
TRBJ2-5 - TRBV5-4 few TGTGCCAGCAGCATAAGAGTTCATACCCGAGAGACCCAGTACTTC CASSIRVHTRETQYF
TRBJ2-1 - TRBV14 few TGTGCCAGCAGCCCCCGGACAGTCATGCCGAGGGCTAGCGGTCCCTACAATGAGCAGTTCTTC CASSPRTVMPRASGPYNEQFF
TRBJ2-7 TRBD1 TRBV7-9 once TGTGCCAGCAGCTTAGGGGGACAGGGCCAGCGAGACTACGAGCAGTACTTC CASSLGGQGQRDYEQYF
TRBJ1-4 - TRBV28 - TGTGCCAGCAGTTTAATGTCCGGGTGGGGGGAACTGTTTTTT CASSLMSGWGELFF
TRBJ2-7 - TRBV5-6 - TGTGCCAGCAGCTGCGGACAAAGGACAAAATACTACGAGCAGTACTTC CASSCGQRTKYYEQYF
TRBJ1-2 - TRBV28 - TGTGCCAGCAGTCCACAGGGAGGGACTAACTATGGCTACACCTTC CASSPQGGTNYGYTF
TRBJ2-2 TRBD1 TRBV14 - TGTGCCAGCAGCCTCGGTAGGGACAGCTACACCGGGGAGCTGTTTTTT CASSLGRDSYTGELFF
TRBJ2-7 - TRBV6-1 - TGTGCCAGCAGTGAAGGGTGGAGCTCCTACGAGCAGTACTTC CASSEGWSSYEQYF
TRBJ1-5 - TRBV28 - TGTGCCAGCAGTTTATACAGTACACAGGGCTATAGCAATCAGCCCCAGCATTTT CASSLYSTQGYSNQPQHF
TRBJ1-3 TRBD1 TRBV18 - TGTGCCAGCTCACCACCGTCGACAGGGGGGGATGGAAACACCATATATTTT CASSPPSTGGDGNTIYF
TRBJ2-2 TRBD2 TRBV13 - TGTGCCAGCAGCTTAAGGGGGACTAGATCGAACACCGGGGAGCTGTTTTTT CASSLRGTRSNTGELFF
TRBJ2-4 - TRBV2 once TGTGCCATCTCCGACAGAAACATTCAGTACTTC CAISDRNIQYF
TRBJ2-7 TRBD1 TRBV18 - TGTGCCAGCTCACCGAAGGGGGCTTTCGAGCAGTACTTC CASSPKGAFEQYF
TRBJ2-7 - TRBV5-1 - TGCGCCAGCAGTCTCTCAGGGTGGCCCGGGAGCTCCTACGAGCAGTACTTC CASSLSGWPGSSYEQYF
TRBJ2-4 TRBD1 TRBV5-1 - TGCGCCAGCACCCCCGGGACAGCACTAGCCAAAAACATTCAGTACTTC CASTPGTALAKNIQYF
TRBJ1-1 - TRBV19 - TGTGCCAGTCTCTCCGGCCCTGCGGAAGCTGAAGCTTTCTTT CASLSGPAEAEAFF
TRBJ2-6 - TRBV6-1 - TGTGCCAGCTTATCTGGGGCCAACGTCCTGACTTTC CASLSGANVLTF
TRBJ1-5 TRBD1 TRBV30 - TGTGCCTGGAGTAGCGCTAAGACCGGGACAGATAGCAATCAGCCCCAGCATTTT CAWSSAKTGTDSNQPQHF
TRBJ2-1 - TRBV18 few TGTGCCAGCTCACCCCCCTGTATCGGCGGAAAGCTTGATGAGCAGTTCTTC CASSPPCIGGKLDEQFF
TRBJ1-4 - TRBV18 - TGTGCCAGCTCAGGGGAGTCTGAAGAAAAACTGTTTTTT CASSGESEEKLFF
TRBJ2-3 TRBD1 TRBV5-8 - TGTGCCAGCACCACAGGGGTAGGCACAGATACGCAGTATTTT CASTTGVGTDTQYF
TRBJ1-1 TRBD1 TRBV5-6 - TGTGCCAGCAGCTTGTCAGGGGGCAGCTCTGAAGCTTTCTTT CASSLSGGSSEAFF
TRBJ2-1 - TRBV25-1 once TGTGCCAGCAGTGCCGGATCCTGGTCGGGCAATGAGCAGTTCTTC CASSAGSWSGNEQFF
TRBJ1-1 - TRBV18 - TGTGCCAGCTCACCACCCGAGGAGACGAACACTGAAGCTTTCTTT CASSPPEETNTEAFF
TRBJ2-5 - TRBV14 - TGTGCCAGCAGCTCCGGGATCCAAGAGACCCAGTACTTC CASSSGIQETQYF
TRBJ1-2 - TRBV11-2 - TGTGCCAGCAGCGCCGGACAGCGAAGGCTCTATGGCTACACCTTC CASSAGQRRLYGYTF
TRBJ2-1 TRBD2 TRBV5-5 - TGTGCCAGCAGCTTGGGGGGGGGAGTATGCTACAATGAGCAGTTCTTC CASSLGGGVCYNEQFF
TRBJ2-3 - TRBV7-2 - TGTGCCAGCAGCTCAGTAACATACAGCACAGATACGCAGTATTTT CASSSVTYSTDTQYF
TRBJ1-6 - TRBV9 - TGTGCCAGCAGTAACAGGGATTCACCCCTCCACTTT CASSNRDSPLHF
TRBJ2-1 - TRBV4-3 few TGCGCCAGCAGCCTGGGCAGAGGGGGTGAGCAGTTCTTC CASSLGRGGEQFF
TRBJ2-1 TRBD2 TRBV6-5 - TGTGCCAGCAGTTACTCCCTAGCGGGAGTTGGAGATGAGCAGTTCTTC CASSYSLAGVGDEQFF
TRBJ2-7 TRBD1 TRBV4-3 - TGCGCCAGCAGCCAGGACCCTCTCAAAAGGGGGCTGAGATCCTACGAGCAGTACTTC CASSQDPLKRGLRSYEQYF
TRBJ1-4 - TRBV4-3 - TGCGCCAGCAGCCAAGCTGGGTCGGGGAATGAAAAACTGTTTTTT CASSQAGSGNEKLFF
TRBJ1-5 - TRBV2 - TGTGCCAGCAGTGGTCGTAGGGAGGTTCAAGGTCAGCCCCAGCATTTT CASSGRREVQGQPQHF
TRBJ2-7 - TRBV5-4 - TGTGCCAGCAGCTTGGTATCAGGGGGGACCTACGAGCAGTACTTC CASSLVSGGTYEQYF
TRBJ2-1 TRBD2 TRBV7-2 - TGTGCCAGCAGCATCCGACTAGCGCGGCACAATGAGCAGTTCTTC CASSIRLARHNEQFF
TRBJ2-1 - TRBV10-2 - TGCGCCAGCTGGGGGACTGCTTCCTACAATGAGCAGTTCTTC CASWGTASYNEQFF
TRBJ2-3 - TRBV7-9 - TGTGCCAGCAGCTTCAGGGATCCAGATACGCAGTATTTT CASSFRDPDTQYF
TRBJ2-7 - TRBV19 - TGTGCCAGTGCTAGCCTCCCCGACTACGAGCAGTACTTC CASASLPDYEQYF
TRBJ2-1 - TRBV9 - TGTGCCAGCAGCGTAGTGGATAGCCTAGATGAGCAGTTCTTC CASSVVDSLDEQFF
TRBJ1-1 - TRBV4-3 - TGCGCCAGCAGCCAAAAACAAACAGGGTCCGACACTGAAGCTTTCTTT CASSQKQTGSDTEAFF
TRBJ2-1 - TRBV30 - TGTGCCTGGAGTGTCATAGTTTTTCCTTACAATGAGCAGTTCTTC CAWSVIVFPYNEQFF
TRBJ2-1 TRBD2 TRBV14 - TGTGCCAGCAGCCAAGAGGGACTAGCGGGGAGTTACAATGAGCAGTTCTTC CASSQEGLAGSYNEQFF
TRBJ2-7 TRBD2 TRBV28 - TGTGCCAGCAGTACCATACTAGCGGGGGGCCGATACGAGCAGTACTTC CASSTILAGGRYEQYF
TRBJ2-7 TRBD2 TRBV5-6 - TGTGCCAGCAGCCCTGAAAGCGGGAATACCTACGAGCAGTACTTC CASSPESGNTYEQYF
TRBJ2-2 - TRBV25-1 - TGTGCCAGCAGTGAATACGCAGCGGAGACCGGGGAGCTGTTTTTT CASSEYAAETGELFF
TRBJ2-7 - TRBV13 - TGTGCCAGCAGCCCCCGGACTATACCTTCCTACGAGCAGTACTTC CASSPRTIPSYEQYF
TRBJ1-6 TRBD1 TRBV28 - TGTGCCAGCACTTCAGGGACAGTTAATTCACCCCTCCACTTT CASTSGTVNSPLHF